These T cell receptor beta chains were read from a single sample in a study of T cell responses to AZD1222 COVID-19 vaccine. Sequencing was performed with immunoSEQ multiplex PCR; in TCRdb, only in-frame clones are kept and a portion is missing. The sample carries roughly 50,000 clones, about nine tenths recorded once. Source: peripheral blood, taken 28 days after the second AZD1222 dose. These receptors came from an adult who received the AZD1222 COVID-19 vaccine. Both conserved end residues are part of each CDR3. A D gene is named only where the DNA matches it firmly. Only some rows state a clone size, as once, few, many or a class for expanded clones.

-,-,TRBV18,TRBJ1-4,TGTGCCAGCTCACCAGCAGCGGCCGACGAAAAACTGTTTTTT,CASSPAAADEKLFF
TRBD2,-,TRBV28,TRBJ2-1,TGTGCCAGCAACCCGGGACTAGAGATATACAATGAGCAGTTCTTC,CASNPGLEIYNEQFF
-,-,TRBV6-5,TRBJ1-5,TGTGCCAGCAGCCAGACGTCGGGTAGCAATCAGCCCCAGCATTTT,CASSQTSGSNQPQHF
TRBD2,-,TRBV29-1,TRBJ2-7,TGCAGCGTTGTAATAGCGGGGCAAACCTACGAGCAGTACTTC,CSVVIAGQTYEQYF
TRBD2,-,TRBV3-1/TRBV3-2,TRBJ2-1,TGTGCCAGCAGCCCCTACCGGGGGGGGTACGTGAATGAGCAGTTCTTC,CASSPYRGGYVNEQFF
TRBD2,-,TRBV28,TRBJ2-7,TGTGCCAGCAGTTCAACCTACGGGACTAGCGGGAGGATTACATACGAGCAGTACTTC,CASSSTYGTSGRITYEQYF
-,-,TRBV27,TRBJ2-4,TGTGCCAGCAGTTGGGCCAGGGGTGACATTCAGTACTTC,CASSWARGDIQYF
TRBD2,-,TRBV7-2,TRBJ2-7,TGTGCCAGCAGCCCAACAGCGGGACTCACCTACGAGCAGTACTTC,CASSPTAGLTYEQYF
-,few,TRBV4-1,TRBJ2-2,TGCGCCAGCAGCTCGCGGACAGAGCAGATAGCCGGGGAGCTGTTTTTT,CASSSRTEQIAGELFF
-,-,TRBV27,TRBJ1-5,TGTGCCAGCAAGTCAGCGTTAGGACAGCCCCAGCATTTT,CASKSALGQPQHF
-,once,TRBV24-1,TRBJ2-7,TGTGCCACCAGTGACCCCCCCAACACCTACGAGCAGTACTTC,CATSDPPNTYEQYF
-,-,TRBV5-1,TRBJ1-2,TGCGCCAGCAGTCGACGAGCTACCTATGGCTACACCTTC,CASSRRATYGYTF
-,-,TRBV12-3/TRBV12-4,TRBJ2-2,TGTGCCAGCAGTCCCCGCCCCGGGGAGCTGTTTTTT,CASSPRPGELFF
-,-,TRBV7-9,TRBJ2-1,TGTGCCAGCAGCTTGAGCTTATACAATGAGCAGTTCTTC,CASSLSLYNEQFF
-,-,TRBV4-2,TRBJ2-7,TGTGCCAGCAGCCCCTTCCTTTCCGGGACGATTTACGAGCAGTACTTC,CASSPFLSGTIYEQYF
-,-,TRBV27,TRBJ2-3,TGTGCCAGCAGCGTCAGGGGCACAGATACGCAGTATTTT,CASSVRGTDTQYF
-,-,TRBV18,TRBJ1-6,TGTGCCAGCTCACCGCCGCGGGGGTTCTCACCCCTCCACTTT,CASSPPRGFSPLHF
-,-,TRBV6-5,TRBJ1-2,TGTGCCAGCAGGTCTGGACGGAGTAACTATGGCTACACCTTC,CASRSGRSNYGYTF
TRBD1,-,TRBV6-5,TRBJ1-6,TGTGCCAGCAGTTACGAAGGGGGCTCGAAGGGTTCACCCCTCCACTTT,CASSYEGGSKGSPLHF
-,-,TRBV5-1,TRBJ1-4,TGCGCCAGCAGCTTAGGGAACCCCTCAACTAATGAAAAACTGTTTTTT,CASSLGNPSTNEKLFF
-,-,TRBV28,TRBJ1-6,TGTGCCAGCAGTTTAACGCAGGGTAATTCACCCCTCCACTTT,CASSLTQGNSPLHF
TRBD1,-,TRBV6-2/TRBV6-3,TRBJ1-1,TGTGCCAGCAGTTCCCGGACAGGGGTCATAAGTACTGAAGCTTTCTTT,CASSSRTGVISTEAFF
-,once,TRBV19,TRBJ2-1,TGTGCCACGCAGAAGGGGAGAGCCCTCAACAATGAGCAGTTCTTC,CATQKGRALNNEQFF
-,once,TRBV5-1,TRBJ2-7,TGCGCCAGCAGCTTGGCCTCCGGGACTCAATACGAGCAGTACTTC,CASSLASGTQYEQYF
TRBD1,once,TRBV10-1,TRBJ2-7,TGCGCCAGCTCCAGGACAGGGGGCGTGGGGCAGTACTTC,CASSRTGGVGQYF
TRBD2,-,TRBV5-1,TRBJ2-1,TGCGCCAGCAGGAGCGGGGGTAGCTCCTACAATGAGCAGTTCTTC,CASRSGGSSYNEQFF
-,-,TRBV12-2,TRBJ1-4,TGTGCAAGTCGCTTAGTTATTTGGGCCAAAGAAAAACTGTTTTTT,CASRLVIWAKEKLFF
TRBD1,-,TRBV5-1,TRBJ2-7,TGCGCCAGCAGCGTACAAGGGGACAGGGGTTACGAGCAGTACTTC,CASSVQGDRGYEQYF